These T cell receptor beta chains were read from a single sample in a study of T cells in Graves' hyperthyroidism and ophthalmopathy. TCRdb redid the calling of the multiplex PCR reads with MiXCR, one entry per CDR3 protein. The data contain 600,000 to 750,000 distinct CDR3 sequences, around 15% of them seen just once; the ten biggest clones take up roughly a sixth. Material: blood. The receptor source for this set is a man in his forties or fifties with Graves' hyperthyroidism. Both conserved end residues are part of each CDR3. D genes are given only for firm matches. Size is stated for part of the rows, as once, few or many counts, or as a class when the clone is expanded.

TRBJ1-4,.,.,TRBV2,TGTGCCAGCCGTTCGTTCGAAGGGAATGAAAAACTGTTTTTT,CASRSFEGNEKLFF
TRBJ2-4,.,TRBD2,TRBV7-2,TGTGCCAGCAGCACCCAGGGACTAGCGGGAGTGAACATTCAGTACTTC,CASSTQGLAGVNIQYF
TRBJ1-2,few,TRBD1,TRBV6-1,TGTGCCAGCAGTGAAGCGCTCAGGGGGGCTAACTATGGCTACACCTTC,CASSEALRGANYGYTF
TRBJ1-5,few,.,TRBV28,TGTGCCAGCAGTTTATGGGCAGCCAATCAGCCCCAGCATTTT,CASSLWAANQPQHF
TRBJ2-3,many,.,TRBV12-3/TRBV12-4,TGTGCCAGCAGACCTGGGACCTCAGATACGCAGTATTTT,CASRPGTSDTQYF
TRBJ1-2,.,.,TRBV7-9,TGTGCCAGCAGCCGAGACAGTGAAGGCTACACCTTC,CASSRDSEGYTF
TRBJ2-6,many,.,TRBV11-2,TGTGCCAGCAGTGGGTTTGGGGCCAACGTCCTGACTTTC,CASSGFGANVLTF
TRBJ2-2,.,.,TRBV5-1,TGCGCCAGCAAACAGGGGAACACCGGGGAGCTGTTTTTT,CASKQGNTGELFF
TRBJ2-1,many,.,TRBV12-3/TRBV12-4,TGTGCCAGCAGTCCCCCGGTCGACTCCGCCGGGGAGCAGTTCTTC,CASSPPVDSAGEQFF
TRBJ1-1,many,.,TRBV18,TGTGCCAGCTCGCCGGGCTGGGAGGGGACTGAAGCTTTCTTT,CASSPGWEGTEAFF
TRBJ2-7,.,TRBD2,TRBV4-1,TGCGCCAGCAGCCACCTCCCGGGAGGGGCCGAGCAGTACTTC,CASSHLPGGAEQYF
TRBJ1-5,.,TRBD1,TRBV28,TGTGCCAGCAGTTCCTCTCTGACAGGGACCTATAATCAGCCCCAGCATTTT,CASSSSLTGTYNQPQHF
TRBJ2-5,.,.,TRBV12-5,TGTGCTAGTAGTTGGGACCAAGAGGCCCAGTACTTC,CASSWDQEAQYF
TRBJ2-3,few,TRBD2,TRBV6-5,TGTGCCAGCAGTTACTCGACTAGCGGGAGGGTAGATACGCAGTATTTT,CASSYSTSGRVDTQYF
TRBJ1-5,many,.,TRBV2,TGTGCCAGCGGGACACAAGGATATAGCAATCAGCCCCAGCATTTT,CASGTQGYSNQPQHF
TRBJ2-7,.,TRBD1,TRBV7-9,TGTGCCAGCAGCTTAGAGGGCAGGGGGCTTTACGAGCAGTACTTC,CASSLEGRGLYEQYF
TRBJ1-6,few,.,TRBV6-6,TGTGCCAGCAGTTACTCGGTAACAGGCTGGAGCTCCTATAATTCACCCCTCCACTTT,CASSYSVTGWSSYNSPLHF
TRBJ2-7,many,TRBD2,TRBV2,TGTGCCAGCAGCCTGCGACTAGCGGTAAAGAGCGAGCAGTACTTC,CASSLRLAVKSEQYF
TRBJ1-4,.,.,TRBV7-9,TGTGCCAGCAGCTTGGACATTGATGAAAAACTGTTTTTT,CASSLDIDEKLFF
TRBJ2-1,.,.,TRBV6-2/TRBV6-3,TGTGCCAGCGGGTGGACGGAATACAATGAGCAGTTCTTC,CASGWTEYNEQFF
TRBJ2-6,many,.,TRBV29-1,TGCAGCGTTTGGGTGTACGGGGCCAACGTCCTGACTTTC,CSVWVYGANVLTF
TRBJ1-1,.,.,TRBV7-9,TGTGCCAGCAGCTTACCCTTGGGGGCTTGGACTGAAGCTTTCTTT,CASSLPLGAWTEAFF
TRBJ1-4,many,TRBD1,TRBV6-5,TGTGCCAGCAGTTGGGGACAGGGGTTGGGGAGTGAAAAACTGTTTTTT,CASSWGQGLGSEKLFF
TRBJ2-5,many,.,TRBV12-3/TRBV12-4,TGTGCCAGCACTTTAGGGGAGGGGGGCCGGGAGACCCAGTACTTC,CASTLGEGGRETQYF
TRBJ2-1,.,.,TRBV18,TGTGCCAGCTCATCAGTGGGAAAGCGCTACAATGAGCAGTTCTTC,CASSSVGKRYNEQFF
TRBJ1-1,.,TRBD1,TRBV14,TGTGCCAGCAGCCAAACCCGCCCGACAGGGAGGTGGGGGAACACTGAAGCTTTCTTT,CASSQTRPTGRWGNTEAFF
TRBJ2-5,.,.,TRBV28,TGTGCCAGCAGTTTCCGGGGTGCCCAAGAGACCCAGTACTTC,CASSFRGAQETQYF
TRBJ2-1,.,.,TRBV9,TGTGCCAGCAGCCAAGAGGTGTACGGGAAGTCCTACAATGAGCAGTTCTTC,CASSQEVYGKSYNEQFF
TRBJ1-6,many,.,TRBV28,TGTGCCAGCAGTCTTGGGCCCACACAGAGCTCCTATAATTCACCCCTCCACTTT,CASSLGPTQSSYNSPLHF
TRBJ2-7,few,.,TRBV11-3,TGTGCCAGCAGCTGGCGTAGGGCCGACAAGACCTACGAGCAGTACTTC,CASSWRRADKTYEQYF
TRBJ2-7,many,.,TRBV15,TGTGCCACCAGCAGCTCCGGGACCACTAGATCCGAGCAGTACTTC,CATSSSGTTRSEQYF
TRBJ1-1,.,.,TRBV4-3,TGCGCCAGCAGCCAAGAGGTAAGGGGTTTTACTGAAGCTTTCTTT,CASSQEVRGFTEAFF
TRBJ1-1,many,.,TRBV20-1,TGCAGTGCTAGGGAGGGTAACACTGAAGCTTTCTTT,CSAREGNTEAFF
TRBJ2-5,.,TRBD1,TRBV30,TGTGCCTGGAGTAGAGGGGGCGATGAGACCCAGTACTTC,CAWSRGGDETQYF
TRBJ2-2,few,.,TRBV27,TGTGCCAGCAGTTTAAGCGCTAAAACCGGGGAGCTGTTTTTT,CASSLSAKTGELFF
TRBJ2-3,few,TRBD2,TRBV6-2/TRBV6-3,TGTGCCAGCAGTTACTCGAACCGGGCTAGCGGTAGCACAGATACGCAGTATTTT,CASSYSNRASGSTDTQYF
TRBJ2-1,.,.,TRBV4-3,TGCGCCAGCAGCCAAGAATCCAGGACAGACTACAATGAGCAGTTCTTC,CASSQESRTDYNEQFF
TRBJ2-1,.,TRBD2,TRBV7-9,TGTGCCAGCAGCTCGGGACTAGCGGGTAGTTTAAATGAGCAGTTCTTC,CASSSGLAGSLNEQFF
TRBJ2-1,few,TRBD1,TRBV29-1,TGCAGCGTTGGAAGGGACAGGATTTACAATGAGCAGTTCTTC,CSVGRDRIYNEQFF
TRBJ1-1,many,TRBD1,TRBV18,TGTGCCAGCGCACGACAGGGGGCTAAAACTGAAGCTTTCTTT,CASARQGAKTEAFF
TRBJ1-4,many,TRBD1,TRBV28,TGTGCCAGCAGTTTCCCCGGGACAGGGGAAGGTAATGAAAAACTGTTTTTT,CASSFPGTGEGNEKLFF
TRBJ2-1,few,TRBD1,TRBV5-1,TGCGCCAGTCAATACAGGGGCTCCTACAATGAGCAGTTCTTC,CASQYRGSYNEQFF
TRBJ1-1,.,.,TRBV27,TGTGCCAGCAGTTCTGACAGCGTTCTGAACACTGAAGCTTTCTTT,CASSSDSVLNTEAFF
TRBJ2-3,many,.,TRBV5-1,TGCGCCAGCGCCTTTCGGCCCTATAGCACAGATACGCAGTATTTT,CASAFRPYSTDTQYF
TRBJ2-1,many,TRBD2,TRBV20-1,TGCAGTGCTTCGCTTCGACTAGCGGGATCCTACAATGAGCAGTTCTTC,CSASLRLAGSYNEQFF
TRBJ2-6,.,.,TRBV6-1,TGTGCCAGCAGTCCGCCTTCCCGGGACATTTACTCTGGGGCCAACGTCCTGACTTTC,CASSPPSRDIYSGANVLTF